Below, 21 T cell receptor beta chains from the same sample are listed, as sequenced in a study of early T cells in non-severe SARS-CoV-2 infection. TCRdb ran MiXCR on the 5' RACE reads and lists one entry per CDR3 protein. The table lists approximately 31,000 distinct CDR3 sequences, 4.5% to 7% of them singletons. Sample: whole blood. The receptor source for this set is an adult who was a healthcare worker with PCR-confirmed SARS-CoV-2 infection or an uninfected control (not recorded which).

This clonotype was picked up a small number of times. The rearrangement uses TRBV28 and TRBJ2-1, with D unresolved. Trimming took off 7 bases at V and 9 bases at J, with 10 bases between the two ends. Germline V gene lookup returns CDR1 MDHEN and CDR2 SYDVKM. This CDR3 contains 11 residues. CDR3: CASIRVGEQFF. CDR3 sequence (DNA): TGTGCCAGCATTAGGGTAGGTGAGCAGTTCTTC.

This clonotype was seen many times. The rearrangement uses TRBV5-4 and TRBJ1-1; 9 nucleotides agree with TRBD1. With V trimmed by 6 bases and J by 3 bases, 9 bases remained unmatched. Germline CDR1 SGHNT, CDR2 YYREEE (reference sequence). This CDR3 spans 15 amino acids. The DNA for the CDR3 is TGTGCCAGCAACACACAGGGGGCGCGGGACACTGAAGCTTTCTTT. Translation gives CASNTQGARDTEAFF.

This clonotype appeared a few times. The chain is built from TRBV29-1 and TRBJ2-7; a weak D match, TRBD1 (6 bases). Trimming left V 4 bases short and J 4 bases short, with 11 bases between. The germline gives CDR1 SQVTM, CDR2 ANQGSEA. The CDR3 loop spans 12 amino acids. The CDR3 DNA reads TGCAGCGTTGTCGCAAGGGGGTACGAGCAGTACTTC. Its translation is CSVVARGYEQYF.

This clonotype was counted at least ten times. The rearrangement links TRBV12-3 or TRBV12-4 to TRBJ2-5; unclear D gene. Trimming cost V 2 bases and J 2 bases, with 6 bases left between them. The CDR3 runs to 13 residues. CDR3 coding DNA: TGTGCCAGCAGTTTAAAACTACAAGAGACCCAGTACTTC. Protein: CASSLKLQETQYF.

The rearrangement uses TRBV11-2 and TRBJ2-2; 9 bases match TRBD1. V lost 5 bases, J lost 1 base, and 5 bases stayed unmatched. Germline V gene sequence: CDR1 SGHAT, CDR2 FQNNGV. This CDR3 is 16 amino acids long. The CDR3 DNA sequence: TGTGCCAGCAGCCCTCCGGGACAGGGGAACACCGGGGAGCTGTTTTTT. Translated, it gives CASSPPGQGNTGELFF. The full variable domain, completed using reference TRBV11-2 and TRBJ2-2, is EAGVAQSPRYKIIEKRQSVAFWCNPISGHATLYWYQQILGQGPKLLIQFQNNGVVDDSQLPKDRFSAERLKGVDSTLKIQPAKLEDSAVYLCASSPPGQGNTGELFFGEGSRLTVL.

Regarding this clonotype: This sequence may be a read error, since a much larger clone differs from it by one base. The gene calls are TRBV18 and TRBJ2-7; D may be TRBD1 or TRBD2 (6 bases each). Trimming cost V 3 bases and J 9 bases, with 9 bases left between them. This CDR3 spans 11 amino acids. Germline V lookup: CDR1 KGHSH, CDR2 LQKENI. CDR3 bases: TGTGCCAGCTCACCGGGGGGCGTGCAGTACTTC. The encoded protein is CASSPGGVQYF.

This clonotype was seen ten or more times. The genes are TRBV20-1 and TRBJ2-1, with no clear D. The CDR3 runs 13 residues. V lost 6 bases and J 6 bases, leaving 15 bases between the germline ends. Germline V lookup: CDR1 DFQATT, CDR2 SNEGSKA (reference sequence). The CDR3 DNA reads TGCAGTGCGGGTCGGGTCCCCTCCAATGAGCAGTTCTTC. Translation gives CSAGRVPSNEQFF.

A few counts support this clonotype. This chain links TRBV11-2 with TRBJ2-5; D is perhaps TRBD2 (6 bases). The germline gives CDR1 SGHAT, CDR2 FQNNGV. The V end lost 2 bases, the J end lost 2 bases, and 12 bases lay between the germline ends. There are 15 residues in the CDR3. In DNA form, the CDR3 reads TGTGCCAGCAGCTTATCACTAGCACAACAAGAGACCCAGTACTTC. This translates into CASSLSLAQQETQYF.

Many counts were recorded for this clonotype. In DNA form, the CDR3 reads TGTGCCAGCAGCCCCCGGGGCGGGGAGCTGTTTTTT. It yields the protein CASSPRGGELFF. V gene TRBV11-3 combines with J gene TRBJ2-2; D perhaps matches TRBD2 (5 bases). Between the trimmed V and J ends, which lost 5 bases and 7 bases, there was a span of 8 bases. The CDR3 extends over 12 amino acids. Germline V CDR1 and CDR2: SGHNT, YENEEA.

This clonotype was detected a few times. V is TRBV12-3 or TRBV12-4 and J is TRBJ2-1; no clear D gene. This CDR3 contains 11 residues. V was cut by 6 bases and J by 8 bases, with 8 bases left in between. Here the CDR3 reads CASSRVDEQFF. CDR3 nucleotide sequence: TGTGCCAGCAGCCGGGTAGATGAGCAGTTCTTC.

The chain combines TRBV20-1 with TRBJ1-3; D may be TRBD1 (5 bases). Per germline, CDR1 DFQATT and CDR2 SNEGSKA (reference sequence). V was clipped by 0 bases and J by 8 bases, with 20 bases between them. The CDR3 loop spans 16 amino acids. CDR3 amino acids: CSARDQGEYWRDTIYF. CDR3 nucleotides: TGCAGTGCTAGAGATCAAGGGGAATACTGGAGAGACACCATATATTTT.

This clonotype was seen many times. At one end the junction does not follow the germline gene, possibly because of a read error. CDR3 in DNA: TGTGCCATCAGGTCCCTAGCGGGAGTCTCCCACGAGCAGTACTTC. The encoded protein is CAIRSLAGVSHEQYF. J is TRBJ2-7 and V is TRBV10-3, with 10 bases lining up with TRBD2. Germline CDR1 and CDR2: ENHRY and SYGVKD. CDR3 size: 15 residues.

This clonotype occurred many times. The V and J genes are TRBV3-1 and TRBJ2-4; tentative D call: TRBD2 (5 bases). The CDR3 has 13 residues. V dropped 0 bases and J dropped 7 bases, with 7 bases sitting between them. Germline-derived CDR1 and CDR2 are LGHDT and YNNKEL (reference sequence). CDR3: CASSQDSGNIQYF. In nucleotides, the CDR3 is TGTGCCAGCAGCCAAGATTCGGGGAACATTCAGTACTTC.

V is TRBV11-2 and J is TRBJ2-7; TRBD1 is a possible D gene (6 bases). CDR1 and CDR2 from the germline V gene are SGHAT and FQNNGV. This CDR3 has 13 residues. Trimming shortened V by 5 bases and J by 1 base, and 9 bases separated the two germline ends. Here the CDR3 DNA reads TGTGCCAGCAGCCCCGGACAGTCCTACGAGCAGTACTTC. It translates to CASSPGQSYEQYF.

This clonotype has only a few counts. V usage is TRBV7-2 and J usage is TRBJ2-4; 8 bases agree with TRBD1. CDR3 size: 15 residues. Germline CDR1 and CDR2: SGHTA and FQGNSA. V was clipped by 0 bases and J by 15 bases; unmatched bases: 13. CDR3 in amino acids: CASSLAQGQGPLRYF. CDR3 DNA: TGTGCCAGCAGCTTAGCTCAAGGACAGGGCCCTCTACGGTACTTC.

The CDR3 here is CASSLSGQLYEQYF. CDR3 DNA: TGTGCCAGCAGCTTAAGCGGTCAACTCTACGAGCAGTACTTC. The V call is TRBV7-9, the J call TRBJ2-7; a possible D gene is TRBD2 (5 bases). Between the trimmed V and J ends, which lost 2 bases and 3 bases, there was a span of 11 bases. CDR3 length equals 14 residues. The germline V gene encodes CDR1 SEHNR and CDR2 FQNEAQ (reference sequence).

The CDR3 sequence is CASSLAVEQYF. CDR3 coding DNA: TGTGCCAGCAGCCTAGCTGTGGAGCAGTACTTC. This chain links TRBV12-3 or TRBV12-4 with TRBJ2-7; a weak D match, TRBD2 (5 bases). The CDR3 has 11 amino acids. V lost 6 bases and J lost 7, with 10 bases in between.

This clonotype was counted many times. The V call is TRBV5-8, the J call TRBJ2-7, with D possibly being TRBD1 (5 bases). Looked up from germline, CDR1 is SGHTS and CDR2 is YDEGEE. This CDR3 has 13 amino acids. The germline V and J ends were trimmed by 3 bases and 2 bases, with 9 bases remaining between them. In DNA form, the CDR3 reads TGTGCCAGCAGCTCGAAGGGGACCTACGAGCAGTACTTC. Protein: CASSSKGTYEQYF.

The chain carries TRBV27 and TRBJ1-2, with a tentative D call TRBD1 (6 bases). This CDR3 has 15 amino acids. V lost 3 bases to trimming and J lost 4 bases, with 15 bases between them. CDR1 is MNHEY, CDR2 SMNVEV, per germline (reference sequence). DNA for the CDR3: TGTGCCAGCAGTTTGGCCGGGGGGCAGGGCTATGGCTACACCTTC. The encoded protein is CASSLAGGQGYGYTF.

This clonotype appeared many times. The V and J genes are TRBV3-1 and TRBJ1-3; D perhaps matches TRBD1 (6 bases). This CDR3 contains 15 residues. Per the germline V gene, CDR1 is LGHDT and CDR2 is YNNKEL (reference sequence). Trimming pared 7 bases from V and 0 bases from J, leaving 13 bases between. This chain's CDR3 is CASTSDRHSGNTIYF. Here the CDR3 DNA reads TGTGCCAGCACCTCCGACAGGCACTCTGGAAACACCATATATTTT.

The table lists this clonotype with many counts. This chain uses TRBV18 with TRBJ2-7; 9 nucleotides agree with TRBD2. This CDR3 contains 13 residues. Germline V CDR1 and CDR2: KGHSH, LQKENI. The J segment lost 0 bases and the V segment lost 6 bases, leaving 0 bases of the junction unmatched. The CDR3: CASSGLASYEQYF. CDR3 in DNA: TGTGCCAGCTCGGGACTAGCCTCCTACGAGCAGTACTTC.